A single sample gave rise to the 9 T cell receptor beta chains below, sequenced in a study of OX40 agonist ivuxolimab in advanced cancers. Clones were read by immunoSEQ multiplex PCR, and TCRdb kept only the in-frame ones, dropping some. The table has just under 95,000 clones, roughly 91% seen once. The sample in question was CD4+ or CD8+ T cells sorted from blood, obtained in a trial of the OX40 agonist ivuxolimab. Source of these receptors: an adult with an advanced solid tumor such as melanoma, head and neck, liver or kidney cancer.

V usage is TRBV27 and J usage is TRBJ2-2; 7 bases fit TRBD1. J gave up 4 bases and V 6 bases, and 5 bases lay outside the gene matches. Germline CDR1 is MNHEY and CDR2 is SMNVEV (reference sequence). The CDR3 runs 14 residues. The CDR3: CASRSGGFTGELFF. The CDR3 DNA follows: TGTGCCAGCAGGTCAGGGGGTTTCACCGGGGAGCTGTTTTTT.

This clone was counted once. The J gene is TRBJ1-2, the V gene TRBV29-1, with D possibly TRBD1 on 6 matching bases. Between the trimmed V and J ends, which lost 6 bases and 2 bases, there was a span of 13 bases. CDR1 is SQVTM and CDR2 is ANQGSEA in the germline V gene. This CDR3 is built from 13 residues. This CDR3 is CSVQLGTNYGYTF. The CDR3 DNA follows: TGCAGCGTACAACTCGGGACAAACTATGGCTACACCTTC. The entire variable domain, with the rest obtained from reference TRBV29-1 and TRBJ1-2, is as follows: SAVISQKPSRDICQRGTSLTIQCQVDSQVTMMFWYRQQPGQSLTLIATANQGSEATYESGFVIDKFPISRPNLTFSTLTVSNMSPEDSSIYLCSVQLGTNYGYTFGSGTRLTVV.

This rearrangement joins TRBV9 to TRBJ2-2, with D possibly called TRBD1 or TRBD2 (5 bases each). The CDR3 runs 17 residues. Trimming removed 0 bases from V and 2 bases from J, with 14 bases in between. The germline gives CDR1 SGDLS, CDR2 YYNGEE. CDR3 protein: CASSVVDGGANTGELFF. The CDR3, as DNA: TGTGCCAGCAGCGTAGTTGATGGGGGTGCCAACACCGGGGAGCTGTTTTTT.

The V call is TRBV7-2, the J call TRBJ2-1; no clear D gene. Germline CDR1 is SGHTA and CDR2 is FQGNSA. This CDR3 is 14 amino acids long. V was shortened by 4 bases and J by 4 bases, with 11 bases between the two germline ends. CDR3 protein: CASSSPRLYNEQFF. CDR3 coding DNA: TGTGCCAGCAGCTCCCCTAGATTGTACAATGAGCAGTTCTTC.

V and J are TRBV27 and TRBJ1-1; D possibly corresponds to TRBD1 (5 bases). CDR3 length: 14 residues. CDR1 and CDR2 (germline): MNHEY, SMNVEV (reference sequence). V shed 4 bases and J shed 5 bases, with 14 bases lying between them. CDR3 DNA: TGTGCCAGCAGTTCCGATCGTAGGGGAACTGAAGCTTTCTTT. This translates into CASSSDRRGTEAFF.

The J gene is TRBJ1-6, the V gene TRBV18; 7 bases map to TRBD1. Germline V gives CDR1 KGHSH, CDR2 LQKENI. J gave up 6 bases and V 3 bases, and 8 bases lay outside the gene matches. CDR3 length equals 16 residues. The CDR3 is CASSPPQGTTNSPLHF. CDR3 nucleotide sequence: TGTGCCAGCTCACCGCCACAGGGGACGACTAATTCACCCCTCCACTTT.

This chain connects TRBV19 to TRBJ1-6, with D unclear. The CDR3 runs to 12 residues. Trimming left V 3 bases short and J 8 bases short, with 5 bases between. Germline V lookup: CDR1 LNHDA, CDR2 SQIVND (reference sequence). CDR3 DNA: TGTGCCAGTAGTATGTCCCATTCACCCCTCCACTTT. It specifies CASSMSHSPLHF.

This chain connects TRBV6-4 to TRBJ2-2, with a tentative D call TRBD1 (6 bases). Germline CDR1 reads MRHNA; CDR2 reads SNTAGT. Trimming removed 6 bases from V and 3 bases from J, with 14 bases in between. The CDR3 runs 15 residues. DNA of the CDR3: TGTGCCAGCAGCCCTGACAGGTCCCACACCGGGGAGCTGTTTTTT. Encoded protein: CASSPDRSHTGELFF.

The chain joins TRBV29-1 to TRBJ1-1, with D perhaps TRBD1 (6 bases). The CDR3 loop spans 10 amino acids. V was pared by 7 bases and J by 4 bases, with 7 bases between. CDR1 and CDR2 (germline): SQVTM, ANQGSEA. This CDR3 is CSGGGTEAFF. DNA of the CDR3: TGCAGCGGAGGGGGCACTGAAGCTTTCTTT. The whole variable domain, remainder taken from reference TRBV29-1 and TRBJ1-1, is SAVISQKPSRDICQRGTSLTIQCQVDSQVTMMFWYRQQPGQSLTLIATANQGSEATYESGFVIDKFPISRPNLTFSTLTVSNMSPEDSSIYLCSGGGTEAFFGQGTRLTVV.